This entry lists 19 T cell receptor beta chains sequenced from one sample in a study of blood T cells in healthy people across ages (dated by TCRdb to between 2014 and 2017). Library construction relied on 5' RACE. These reads were obtained on an Illumina HiSeq 2500. A second roughly 7 to 12 cycle PCR used a sample-barcoded 5' primer and a J-beta primer mix. TCRdb took the public reads, trimmed them with fastp at Q25, ran MiXCR for clone calling and kept in-frame beta chains. Each record represents a unique CDR3 protein, reported with the most common genes and DNA among its rows. The sample contains about 830,000 distinct CDR3 sequences, 55% to 70% of them found a single time. Of the sample, 22% is held by the ten largest clones. The sequenced sample consisted of blood. The receptors originated from a man aged 25-45 years in good health.

On this clonotype: One junction end does not reproduce the germline sequence, and a read error may be involved. The chain has TRBV27 and TRBJ2-4; perhaps D is TRBD1 or TRBD2 (5 bases each). Judging by the DNA end, TRBJ2-7 fits better; the J call may be wrong. The CDR3 is 13 amino acids. Germline CDR1 MNHEY, CDR2 SMNVEV (reference sequence). The CDR3 loop is CVSIPTGTHEQYF. CDR3 in DNA: TGTGTCAGCATCCCGACGGGGACCCACGAGCAGTACTTC.

As concerns this clonotype: Sequence at one end of the junction differs from germline and may be a read error. The chain recombines TRBV28 with TRBJ2-4; D is unresolved. Germline loops: CDR1 MDHEN, CDR2 SYDVKM. The CDR3 has 18 residues. CDR3 sequence reads: CASSLRPLRLLAKNIRYF. In DNA form, the CDR3 reads TGTGCCAGCAGTTTAAGGCCCCTCCGTCTTTTAGCCAAAAACATTCGGTACTTC.

CDR3 bases: TGTGCCAGCATTCCCACCCGCCACGGGAGGGAGACCCAGTACTTC. As protein: CASIPTRHGRETQYF. The V gene is TRBV6-2 or TRBV6-3, the J gene TRBJ2-7; 7 nucleotides line up with TRBD2. The DNA end lines up better with TRBJ2-5; the J call may be wrong. This CDR3 comprises 15 residues. Germline CDR1 reads MNHEY; CDR2 reads SVGEGT.

CDR3 in amino acids: CSAKALGGSPLHF. The CDR3 bases are TGCAGTGCTAAAGCTCTTGGAGGGTCACCCCTCCACTTT. The chain joins TRBV20-1 to TRBJ1-6; D is uncertain. From germline, CDR1 is DFQATT and CDR2 SNEGSKA (reference sequence). The ends were cut back, 4 bases at V and 10 bases at J, with 14 bases in the middle. This CDR3 is built from 13 residues.

The chain joins TRBV6-2 or TRBV6-3 to TRBJ1-2, with D unresolved. V was shortened by 8 bases and J by 4 bases, with 14 bases between the two germline ends. The CDR3 extends over 13 amino acids. Germline CDR1 is MNHEY and CDR2 is SVGEGT. CDR3 in DNA: TGTGCCAGCGGAGACGAACCGACCTATGGCTACACCTTC. This encodes CASGDEPTYGYTF.

In its sample, this clonotype was seen a few times. J is TRBJ1-2 and V is TRBV29-1; 12 positions agree with TRBD1. CDR3 length: 14 residues. Germline V lookup: CDR1 SQVTM, CDR2 ANQGSEA. The V gene end was trimmed by 6 bases and the J gene end by 8 bases; junction bases not matched to a gene: 10. The CDR3 DNA follows: TGCAGCGTCGTCCCGGGACAGGGGGCTCGGGGCTACACCTTC. It codes for CSVVPGQGARGYTF.

For this clonotype: Relative to the germline gene, one junction end is altered; a read error may explain this. V usage is TRBV29-1 and J usage is TRBJ2-4, with D possibly called TRBD1 or TRBD2 (5 bases each). Germline CDR1 reads SQVTM; CDR2 reads ANQGSEA. The CDR3 spans 12 residues. CDR3 sequence (DNA): TGCAGCGTTGCCGGGACCAAGAACATTCAGTACTTC. It specifies CSVAGTKNIQYF.

The J gene is TRBJ2-7, the V gene TRBV2; 8 nucleotides match TRBD1. Germline V gives CDR1 SNHLY, CDR2 FYNNEI. The J segment lost 4 bases and the V segment lost 10 bases, leaving 9 bases of the junction unmatched. The length of the CDR3 is 13 residues. Written as DNA, the CDR3 is TGTGCCATCTCCCGGACAGGGAGTTACGAGCAGTACTTC. Translated: CAISRTGSYEQYF.

The V call is TRBV10-3, the J call TRBJ1-6; D is perhaps TRBD1 (5 bases). Trimming pared 4 bases from V and 7 bases from J, leaving 8 bases between. Germline CDR1 ENHRY, CDR2 SYGVKD. The CDR3 is 13 amino acids. The CDR3 spells CAISVTENSPLHF. The DNA for the CDR3 is TGTGCCATCAGTGTGACAGAGAATTCACCCCTCCACTTT.

The J gene is TRBJ2-3, the V gene TRBV28, with TRBD2 matching 9 bases. V lost 9 bases, J lost 6 bases, and 13 bases stayed unmatched. Germline loops: CDR1 MDHEN, CDR2 SYDVKM. The CDR3 is 15 amino acids. The CDR3 reads CASTIAGEGSDTQYF. CDR3 DNA: TGTGCCAGTACTATAGCGGGAGAAGGATCGGATACGCAGTATTTT.

This clonotype occurred many times. This chain joins TRBV9 and TRBJ2-7; TRBD2 matches at 10 bases. With V trimmed by 0 bases and J by 4 bases, 10 bases remained unmatched. Germline-derived CDR1 and CDR2 are SGDLS and YYNGEE. CDR3 length: 17 residues. As DNA, the CDR3 is TGTGCCAGCAGCGTAGCTGTAAGCGGGGGGGCCGTATACGAGCAGTACTTC. Amino acids: CASSVAVSGGAVYEQYF.

This clonotype has just a few counts. The rearrangement uses TRBV11-2 and TRBJ2-5; a weak D match, TRBD1 (5 bases). Trimming shortened V by 0 bases and J by 13 bases, and 15 bases separated the two germline ends. Per germline, CDR1 SGHAT and CDR2 FQNNGV. The CDR3 loop spans 13 amino acids. CDR3 nucleotide sequence: TGTGCCAGCAGCTTAGAACGACAGTCTCTAGGGTACTTC. It yields the protein CASSLERQSLGYF.

This clonotype was observed a handful of times. The chain combines TRBV28 with TRBJ2-5; tentative D call: TRBD1 (7 bases). V lost 10 bases to trimming and J lost 5 bases, with 17 bases between them. Germline V gene sequence: CDR1 MDHEN, CDR2 SYDVKM. There are 13 residues in the CDR3. This CDR3 reads CAINSGGGETQYF. The CDR3 coding sequence is TGTGCCATCAATTCAGGGGGAGGCGAGACCCAGTACTTC.

This clonotype was detected a few times. This sequence joins TRBV7-7 and TRBJ2-5; 8 positions match TRBD2. This CDR3 is built from 15 residues. Germline-derived CDR1 and CDR2 are SSHAT and FNYEAQ (reference sequence). After removal of 3 bases from V and 3 bases from J, the junction contained 6 bases not matched to a gene. CDR3: CASSFGGALEETQYF. The CDR3 DNA reads as TGTGCCAGCAGCTTCGGGGGGGCCTTGGAAGAGACCCAGTACTTC.

This chain joins TRBV15 and TRBJ2-4; TRBD2 matches 9 bases. Germline-derived CDR1 and CDR2 are LNHNV and YYDKDF (reference sequence). Trimming removed 0 bases from V and 2 bases from J; junction bases left unmatched: 8. The CDR3 is 18 residues long. The CDR3 sequence is CATSREPFSGSSKNIQYF. For the CDR3, the DNA is TGTGCCACCAGCAGAGAGCCGTTTAGCGGGAGTTCCAAAAACATTCAGTACTTC.

This clonotype was recorded a few times. This chain connects TRBV19 to TRBJ2-5; D is unclear. The closer fit of TRBJ2-7 to the DNA end suggests the J call may be wrong. This CDR3 comprises 12 residues. The germline V gene has CDR1 LNHDA and CDR2 SQIVND (reference sequence). The CDR3 DNA follows: TGTGCCAGTAGTGGAACGGTTGACGAGCAGTACTTC. Residues: CASSGTVDEQYF.

This sequence joins TRBV7-2 and TRBJ2-1; D unclear. CDR3 length: 16 residues. Looked up from germline, CDR1 is SGHTA and CDR2 is FQGNSA. Between the trimmed V and J ends, which lost 5 bases and 0 bases, there was a span of 14 bases. The CDR3 nucleotides read TGTGCCAGCAGCACGGGTGTACTTATCTCCTACAATGAGCAGTTCTTC. It encodes CASSTGVLISYNEQFF.

As regards this clonotype: One end of the junction varies from germline; a read error may be responsible. V and J are TRBV4-3 and TRBJ2-1; D might be TRBD1 (5 bases). The CDR3 totals 17 residues. Per germline, CDR1 LGHNA and CDR2 YSLEER. CDR3 protein: CANSRSYRNPQRNEQFF. The CDR3 DNA sequence: TGCGCCAACAGCCGATCGTACAGGAATCCCCAGAGGAATGAGCAGTTCTTC.

The rearrangement uses TRBV6-2 or TRBV6-3 and TRBJ2-7, with 7 positions matching TRBD1. Trimming removed 4 bases from V and 6 bases from J; junction bases left unmatched: 15. Germline lookup yields CDR1 MNHEY and CDR2 SVGEGT. CDR3 length equals 16 residues. This CDR3 reads CASSSPNLGTVSEQYF. CDR3 in DNA: TGTGCCAGCAGTTCCCCCAACCTAGGGACAGTCTCCGAGCAGTACTTC.